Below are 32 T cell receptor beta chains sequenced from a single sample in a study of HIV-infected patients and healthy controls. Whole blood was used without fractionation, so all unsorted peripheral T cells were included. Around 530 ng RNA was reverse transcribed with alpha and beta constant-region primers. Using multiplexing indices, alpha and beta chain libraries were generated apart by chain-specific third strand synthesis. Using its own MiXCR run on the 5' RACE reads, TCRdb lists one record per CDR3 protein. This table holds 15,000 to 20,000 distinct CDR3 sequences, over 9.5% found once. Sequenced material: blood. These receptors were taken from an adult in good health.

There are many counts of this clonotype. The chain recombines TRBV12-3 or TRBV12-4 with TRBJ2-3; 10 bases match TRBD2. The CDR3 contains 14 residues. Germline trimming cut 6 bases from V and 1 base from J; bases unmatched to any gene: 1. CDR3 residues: CASRTSGRTDTQYF. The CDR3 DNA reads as TGTGCCAGCAGGACTAGCGGGCGCACAGATACGCAGTATTTT.

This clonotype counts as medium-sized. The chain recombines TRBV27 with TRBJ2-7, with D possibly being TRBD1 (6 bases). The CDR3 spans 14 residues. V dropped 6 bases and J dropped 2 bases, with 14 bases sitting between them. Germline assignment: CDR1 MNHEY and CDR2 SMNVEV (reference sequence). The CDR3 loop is CASRLTGTTYEQYF. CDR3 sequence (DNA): TGTGCCAGCAGGCTGACCGGGACAACCTACGAGCAGTACTTC.

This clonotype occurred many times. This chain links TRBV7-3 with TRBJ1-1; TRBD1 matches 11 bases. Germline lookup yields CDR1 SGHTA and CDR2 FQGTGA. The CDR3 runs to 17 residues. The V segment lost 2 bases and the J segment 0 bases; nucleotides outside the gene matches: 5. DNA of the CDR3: TGTGCCAGCAGCTTATATGGGGGACAGGGGGTGAACACTGAAGCTTTCTTT. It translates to CASSLYGGQGVNTEAFF.

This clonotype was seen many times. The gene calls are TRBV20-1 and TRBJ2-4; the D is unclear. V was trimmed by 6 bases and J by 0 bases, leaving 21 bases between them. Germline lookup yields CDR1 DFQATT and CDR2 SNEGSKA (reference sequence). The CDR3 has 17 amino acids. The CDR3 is CSARAPLDPRAKNIQYF. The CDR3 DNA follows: TGCAGTGCCCGGGCCCCACTCGATCCTCGAGCCAAAAACATTCAGTACTTC.

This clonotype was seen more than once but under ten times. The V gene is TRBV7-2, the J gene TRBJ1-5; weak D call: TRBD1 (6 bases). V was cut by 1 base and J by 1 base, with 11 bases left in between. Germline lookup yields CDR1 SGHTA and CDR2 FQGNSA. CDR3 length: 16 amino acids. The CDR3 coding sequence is TGTGCCAGCAGCTTAGGGGGGCAGTTGAGCAATCAGCCCCAGCATTTT. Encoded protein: CASSLGGQLSNQPQHF.

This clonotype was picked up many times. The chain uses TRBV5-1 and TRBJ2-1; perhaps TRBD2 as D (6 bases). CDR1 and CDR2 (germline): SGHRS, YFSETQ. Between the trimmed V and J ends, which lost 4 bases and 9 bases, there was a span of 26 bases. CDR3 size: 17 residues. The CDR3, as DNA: TGCGCCAGCAGCGGACTACCCACAGGACATTTAATTGGTGAGCAGTTCTTC. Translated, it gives CASSGLPTGHLIGEQFF.

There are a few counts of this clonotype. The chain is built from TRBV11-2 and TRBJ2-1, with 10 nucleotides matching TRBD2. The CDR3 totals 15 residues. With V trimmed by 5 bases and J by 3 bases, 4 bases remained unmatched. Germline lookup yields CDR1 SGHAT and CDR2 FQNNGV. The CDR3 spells CASSIGTSVYNEQFF. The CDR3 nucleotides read TGTGCCAGCAGCATCGGGACTAGCGTCTACAATGAGCAGTTCTTC. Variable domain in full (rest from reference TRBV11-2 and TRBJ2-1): EAGVAQSPRYKIIEKRQSVAFWCNPISGHATLYWYQQILGQGPKLLIQFQNNGVVDDSQLPKDRFSAERLKGVDSTLKIQPAKLEDSAVYLCASSIGTSVYNEQFFGPGTRLTVL.

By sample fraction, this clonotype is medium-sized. CDR3 residues: CASSLDRGLETQYF. The CDR3, as DNA: TGTGCCAGCAGCCTCGACAGGGGGCTAGAGACCCAGTACTTC. The rearrangement uses TRBV7-2 and TRBJ2-5, with TRBD1 matching 10 bases. There are 14 residues in the CDR3. Germline trimming cut 5 bases from V and 4 bases from J; bases unmatched to any gene: 4. CDR1 and CDR2 from the germline V gene are SGHTA and FQGNSA.

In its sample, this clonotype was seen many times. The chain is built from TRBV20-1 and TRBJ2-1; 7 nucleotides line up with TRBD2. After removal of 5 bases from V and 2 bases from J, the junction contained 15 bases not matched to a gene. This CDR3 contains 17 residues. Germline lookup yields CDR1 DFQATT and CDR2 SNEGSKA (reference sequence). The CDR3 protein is CSASLAGRFGAYNEQFF. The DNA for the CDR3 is TGCAGTGCTTCCTTAGCGGGCCGTTTTGGGGCCTACAATGAGCAGTTCTTC.

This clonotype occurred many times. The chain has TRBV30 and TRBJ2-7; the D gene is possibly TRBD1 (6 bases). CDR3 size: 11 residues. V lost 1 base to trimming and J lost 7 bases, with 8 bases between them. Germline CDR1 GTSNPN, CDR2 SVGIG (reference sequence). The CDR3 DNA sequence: TGTGCCTGGAGTGCAGGGACAGAGCAGTACTTC. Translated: CAWSAGTEQYF.

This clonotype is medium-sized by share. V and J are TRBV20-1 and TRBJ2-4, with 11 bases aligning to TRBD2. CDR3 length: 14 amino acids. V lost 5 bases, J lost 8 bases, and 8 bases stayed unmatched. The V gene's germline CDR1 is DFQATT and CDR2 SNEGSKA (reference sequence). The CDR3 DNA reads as TGCAGTGCTGGAACTAGCGGGAGTGGGGACATTCAGTACTTC. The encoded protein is CSAGTSGSGDIQYF.

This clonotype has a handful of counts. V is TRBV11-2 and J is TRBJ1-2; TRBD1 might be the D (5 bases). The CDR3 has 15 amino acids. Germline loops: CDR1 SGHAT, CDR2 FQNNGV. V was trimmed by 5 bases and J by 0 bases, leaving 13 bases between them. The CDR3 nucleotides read TGTGCCAGCAGCCTAGTGGGGGGAACTAACTATGGCTACACCTTC. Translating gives CASSLVGGTNYGYTF.

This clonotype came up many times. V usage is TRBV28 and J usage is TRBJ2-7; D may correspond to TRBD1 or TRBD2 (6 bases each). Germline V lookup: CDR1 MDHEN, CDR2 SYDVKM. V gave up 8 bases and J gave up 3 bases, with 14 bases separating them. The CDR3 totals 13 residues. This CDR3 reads CASREGGNYEQYF. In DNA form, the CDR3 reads TGTGCCAGCCGCGAGGGGGGAAACTACGAGCAGTACTTC.

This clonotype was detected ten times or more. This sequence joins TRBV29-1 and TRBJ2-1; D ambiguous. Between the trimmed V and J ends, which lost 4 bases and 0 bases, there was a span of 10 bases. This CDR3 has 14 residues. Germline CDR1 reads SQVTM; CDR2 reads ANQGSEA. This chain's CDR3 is CSVVGGISYNEQFF. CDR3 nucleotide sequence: TGCAGCGTTGTAGGCGGTATCTCCTACAATGAGCAGTTCTTC.

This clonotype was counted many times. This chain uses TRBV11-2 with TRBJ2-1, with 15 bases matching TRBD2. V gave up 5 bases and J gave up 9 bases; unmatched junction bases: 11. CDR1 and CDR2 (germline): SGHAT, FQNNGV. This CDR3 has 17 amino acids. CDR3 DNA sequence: TGTGCCAGCAGCCTAGTGGGACTAGCGGGAGGCCAGGGTGAGCAGTTCTTC. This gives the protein CASSLVGLAGGQGEQFF.

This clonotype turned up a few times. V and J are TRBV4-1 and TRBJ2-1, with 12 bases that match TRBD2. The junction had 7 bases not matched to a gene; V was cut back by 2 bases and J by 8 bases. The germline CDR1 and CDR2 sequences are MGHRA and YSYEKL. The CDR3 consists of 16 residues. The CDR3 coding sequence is TGCGCCAGCAGCCAAAGGACTAGCGGGGATGTGGATGAGCAGTTCTTC. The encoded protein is CASSQRTSGDVDEQFF.

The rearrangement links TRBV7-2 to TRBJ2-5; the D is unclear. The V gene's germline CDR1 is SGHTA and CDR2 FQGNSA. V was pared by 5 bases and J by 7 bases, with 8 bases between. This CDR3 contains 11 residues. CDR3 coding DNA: TGTGCCAGCAGCGAACAGATGACCCAGTACTTC. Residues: CASSEQMTQYF.

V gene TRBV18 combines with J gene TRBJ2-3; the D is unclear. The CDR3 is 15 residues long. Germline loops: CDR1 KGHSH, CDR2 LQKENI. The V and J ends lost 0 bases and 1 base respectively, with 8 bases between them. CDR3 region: CASSPPSGRTDTQYF. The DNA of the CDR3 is TGTGCCAGCTCACCACCGTCCGGACGCACAGATACGCAGTATTTT.

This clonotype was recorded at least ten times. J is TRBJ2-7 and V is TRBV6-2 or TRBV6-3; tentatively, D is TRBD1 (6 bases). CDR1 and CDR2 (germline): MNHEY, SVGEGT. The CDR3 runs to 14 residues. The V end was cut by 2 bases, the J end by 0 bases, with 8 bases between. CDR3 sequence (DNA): TGTGCCAGCAGTTACCGGGACAACTCCTACGAGCAGTACTTC. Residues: CASSYRDNSYEQYF.

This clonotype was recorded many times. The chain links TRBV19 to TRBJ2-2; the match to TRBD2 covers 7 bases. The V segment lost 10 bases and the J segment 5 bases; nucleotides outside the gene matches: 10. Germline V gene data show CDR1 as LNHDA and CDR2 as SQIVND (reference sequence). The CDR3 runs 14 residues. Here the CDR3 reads CATRLAEGTGELFF. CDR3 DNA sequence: TGTGCCACGAGGCTAGCGGAGGGGACCGGGGAGCTGTTTTTT. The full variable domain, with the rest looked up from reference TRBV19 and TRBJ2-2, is DGGITQSPKYLFRKEGQNVTLSCEQNLNHDAMYWYRQDPGQGLRLIYYSQIVNDFQKGDIAEGYSVSREKKESFPLTVTSAQKNPTAFYLCATRLAEGTGELFFGEGSRLTVL.

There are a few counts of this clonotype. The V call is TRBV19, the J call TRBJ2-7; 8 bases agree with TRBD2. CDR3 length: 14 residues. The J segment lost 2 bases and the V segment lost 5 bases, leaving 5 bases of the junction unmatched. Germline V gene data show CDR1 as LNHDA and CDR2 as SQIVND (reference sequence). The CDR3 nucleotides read TGTGCCAGTAGTTCTAATAGCGGGACCTACGAGCAGTACTTC. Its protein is CASSSNSGTYEQYF.

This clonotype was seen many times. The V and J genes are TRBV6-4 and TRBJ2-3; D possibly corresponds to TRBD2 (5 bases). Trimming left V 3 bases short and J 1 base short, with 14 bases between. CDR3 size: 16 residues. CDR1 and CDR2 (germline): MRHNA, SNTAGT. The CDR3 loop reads CASSEGGGTGTDTQYF. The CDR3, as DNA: TGTGCCAGCAGTGAGGGCGGAGGCACGGGCACAGATACGCAGTATTTT.

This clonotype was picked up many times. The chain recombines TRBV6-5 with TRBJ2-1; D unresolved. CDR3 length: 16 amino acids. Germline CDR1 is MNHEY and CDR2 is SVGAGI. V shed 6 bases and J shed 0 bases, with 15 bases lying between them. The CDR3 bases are TGTGCCAGCAGCAAGTCCTGGACGAGCTCCTACAATGAGCAGTTCTTC. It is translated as CASSKSWTSSYNEQFF.

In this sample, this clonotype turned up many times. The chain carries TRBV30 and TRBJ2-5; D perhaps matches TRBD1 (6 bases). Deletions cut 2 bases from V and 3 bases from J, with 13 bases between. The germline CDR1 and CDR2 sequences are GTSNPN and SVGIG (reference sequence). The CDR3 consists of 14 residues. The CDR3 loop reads CAWSQKDREETQYF. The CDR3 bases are TGTGCCTGGAGTCAAAAGGACAGAGAAGAGACCCAGTACTTC.

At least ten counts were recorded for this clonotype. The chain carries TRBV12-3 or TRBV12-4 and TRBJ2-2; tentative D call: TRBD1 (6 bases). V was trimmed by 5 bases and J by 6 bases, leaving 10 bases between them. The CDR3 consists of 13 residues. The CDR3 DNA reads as TGTGCCAGCAGTACCCAGGGGTCCGGGGAGCTGTTTTTT. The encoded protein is CASSTQGSGELFF.

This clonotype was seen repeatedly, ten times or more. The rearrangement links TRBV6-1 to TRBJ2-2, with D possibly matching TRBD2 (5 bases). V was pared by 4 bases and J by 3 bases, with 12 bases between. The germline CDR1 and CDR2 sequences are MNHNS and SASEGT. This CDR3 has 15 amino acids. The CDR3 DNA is TGTGCCAGCAGTGTCGGAGCGGTCGACACCGGGGAGCTGTTTTTT. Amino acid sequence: CASSVGAVDTGELFF.

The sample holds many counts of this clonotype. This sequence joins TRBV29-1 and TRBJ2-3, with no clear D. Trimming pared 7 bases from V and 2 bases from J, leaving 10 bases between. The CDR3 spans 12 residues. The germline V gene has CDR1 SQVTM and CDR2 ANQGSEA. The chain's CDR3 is CSGWENTDTQYF. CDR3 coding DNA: TGCAGCGGGTGGGAAAACACAGATACGCAGTATTTT.

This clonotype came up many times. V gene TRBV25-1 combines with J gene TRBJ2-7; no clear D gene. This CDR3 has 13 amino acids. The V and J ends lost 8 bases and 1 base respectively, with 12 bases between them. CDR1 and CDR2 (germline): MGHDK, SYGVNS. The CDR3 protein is CASPPQESYEQYF. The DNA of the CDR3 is TGTGCCAGCCCACCCCAGGAGTCCTACGAGCAGTACTTC.

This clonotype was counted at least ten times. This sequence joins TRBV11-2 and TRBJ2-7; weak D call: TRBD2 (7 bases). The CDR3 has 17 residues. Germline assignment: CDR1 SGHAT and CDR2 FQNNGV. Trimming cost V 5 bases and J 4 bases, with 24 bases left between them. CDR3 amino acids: CASSPLGGGRSEYEQYF. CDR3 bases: TGTGCCAGCAGCCCCCTTGGGGGGGGGCGCAGTGAGTACGAGCAGTACTTC.

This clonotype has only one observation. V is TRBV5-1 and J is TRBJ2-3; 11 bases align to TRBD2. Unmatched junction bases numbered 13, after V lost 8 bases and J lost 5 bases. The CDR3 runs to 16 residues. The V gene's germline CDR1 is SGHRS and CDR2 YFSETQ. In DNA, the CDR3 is TGCGCCAGAAGAGAAGCCCTAGCGGGAGGCGGAGATACGCAGTATTTT. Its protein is CARREALAGGGDTQYF.

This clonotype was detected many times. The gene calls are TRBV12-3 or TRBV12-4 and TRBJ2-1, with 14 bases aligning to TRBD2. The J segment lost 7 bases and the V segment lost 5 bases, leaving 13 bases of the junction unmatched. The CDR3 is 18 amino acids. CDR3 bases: TGTGCCAGCAGTATGGGACTAGCGGGAGTTACTATGGGTAATGAGCAGTTCTTC. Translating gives CASSMGLAGVTMGNEQFF.

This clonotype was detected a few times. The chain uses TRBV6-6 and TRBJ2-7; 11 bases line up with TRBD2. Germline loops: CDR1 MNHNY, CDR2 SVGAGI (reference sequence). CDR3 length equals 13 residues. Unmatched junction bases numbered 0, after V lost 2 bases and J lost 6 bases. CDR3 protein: CASSYGLAGEQYF. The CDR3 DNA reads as TGTGCCAGCAGTTACGGACTAGCGGGCGAGCAGTACTTC.